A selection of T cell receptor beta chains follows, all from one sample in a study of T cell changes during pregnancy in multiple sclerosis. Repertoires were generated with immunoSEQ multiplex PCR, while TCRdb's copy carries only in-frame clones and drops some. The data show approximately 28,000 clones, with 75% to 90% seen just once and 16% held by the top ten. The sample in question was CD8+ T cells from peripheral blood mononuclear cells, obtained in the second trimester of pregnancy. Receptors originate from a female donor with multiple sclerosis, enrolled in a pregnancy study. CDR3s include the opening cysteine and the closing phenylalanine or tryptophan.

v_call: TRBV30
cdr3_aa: CAWSTGGELFF

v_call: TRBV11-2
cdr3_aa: CASSSMDRGEKETQYF

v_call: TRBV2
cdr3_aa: CATLGTGSTGELFF

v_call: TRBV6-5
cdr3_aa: CASSYLAGISYEQYF

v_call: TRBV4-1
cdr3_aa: CASSQGVRADTQYF

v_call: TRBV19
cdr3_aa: CASSIGGDEQFF

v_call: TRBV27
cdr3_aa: CATRGFKMPNTGELFF

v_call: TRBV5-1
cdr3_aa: CASSPIGLAGGTEQYF

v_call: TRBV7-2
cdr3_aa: CASSLGANTEAFF

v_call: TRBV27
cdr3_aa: CASRSRALLAAFF

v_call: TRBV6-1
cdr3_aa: CASSETGQTPPDYGYTF

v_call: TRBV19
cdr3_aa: CASSISDRGQGKLFF

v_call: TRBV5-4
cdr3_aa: CASSLGAGDEQYF

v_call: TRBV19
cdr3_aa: CASSSATNEKLFF

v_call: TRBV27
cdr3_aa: CASSFTGADPDTQYF

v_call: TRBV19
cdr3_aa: CASSTWRTGRGPEAFF

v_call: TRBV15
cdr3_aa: CATSRDRGGRFSYEQYF

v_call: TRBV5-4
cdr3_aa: CASSLTGTSGSIAKNIQYF

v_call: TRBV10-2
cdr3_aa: CASSESAEGGNEQFF

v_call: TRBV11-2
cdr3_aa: CASSSAAGGIYNEQFF

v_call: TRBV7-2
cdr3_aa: CASSLYTSGAGELFF

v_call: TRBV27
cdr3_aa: CASRTSGSGNEQFF

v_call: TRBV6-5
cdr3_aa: CASSYSLAGGKETQYF

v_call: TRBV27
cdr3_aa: CASSLAGGPNEQFF

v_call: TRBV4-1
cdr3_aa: CASSLDRGQIELFF

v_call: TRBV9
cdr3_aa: CASSAGTPDQPQHF

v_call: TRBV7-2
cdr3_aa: CASSSLTDNEQFF

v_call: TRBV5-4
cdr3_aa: CASSYSGRGGEQYF

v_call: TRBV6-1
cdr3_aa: CASSEEASGYNEQFF

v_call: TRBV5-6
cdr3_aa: CASSIDSLNTEAFF

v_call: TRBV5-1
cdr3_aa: CASSSGGTGELFF

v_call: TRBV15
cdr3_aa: CATSFQRETHEQYF

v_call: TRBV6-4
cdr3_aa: CASSASTTNEQFF

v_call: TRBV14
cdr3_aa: CASSLLWLAIEQYF

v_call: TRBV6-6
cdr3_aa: CASGEQDSYEQYF

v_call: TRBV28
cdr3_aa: CASSTGTLLEQFF

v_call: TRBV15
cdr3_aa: CATSLAGVSYEQYF

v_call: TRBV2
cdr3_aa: CASSEGRGLAAYEQYF

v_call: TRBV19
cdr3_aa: CASSIAETGGTQYF

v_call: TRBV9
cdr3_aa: CASSPYEGKGYEQYF

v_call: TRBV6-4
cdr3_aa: CASSSGGANVLTF

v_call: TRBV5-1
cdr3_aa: CASSAQGPGNTIYF

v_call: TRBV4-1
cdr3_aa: CASSQEAGPQFF

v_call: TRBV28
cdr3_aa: CASSSLHWNTEAFF

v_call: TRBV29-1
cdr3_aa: CSAGLVYGNEQFF

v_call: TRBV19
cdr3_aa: CASTQSLGGYTEAFF

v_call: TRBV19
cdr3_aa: CASSERIPRGNTIYF

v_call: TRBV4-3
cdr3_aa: CASSLEGTGYGYTF

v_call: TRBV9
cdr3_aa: CASSVSGSYEQYF

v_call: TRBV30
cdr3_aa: CAWSLQGIRYEQFF

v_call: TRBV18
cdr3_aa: CASSPLTGVNSPLHF

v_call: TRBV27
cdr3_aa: CASSFGRALETQYF

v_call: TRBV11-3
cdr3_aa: CASSSGLATGELFF

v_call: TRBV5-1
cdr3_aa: CASSGEDIDTGELFF

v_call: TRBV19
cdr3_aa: CASSSHRIYGYTF

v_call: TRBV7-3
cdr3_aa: CASSLWGQGTQETQYF

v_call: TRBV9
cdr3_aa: CASSEGQGRETQYF

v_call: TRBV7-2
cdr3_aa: CASSLRLVNTEAFF

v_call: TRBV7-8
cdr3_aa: CASSTRLAGTNEQFF

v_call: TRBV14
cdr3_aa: CASRSNEQFF